This TCR beta chain was identified in a study of early T cells in non-severe SARS-CoV-2 infection. Turning to the study itself: Sequencing was performed on bulk RNA from unsorted whole blood, leaving chains unpaired.

This clonotype has a count of ten or more. The protocol attached unique molecular identifiers to individual cDNA molecules. TCRdb used MiXCR to reprocess the 5' RACE reads, holding one entry per CDR3 protein. The sample consists of about 55,000 distinct CDR3 sequences, around 6.6% of them appearing once. V dropped 2 bases and J dropped 6 bases, with 5 bases sitting between them. Germline assignment: CDR1 SGHTA and CDR2 FQGNSA. There are 12 residues in the CDR3. The rearrangement uses TRBV7-2 and TRBJ1-3, with no clear D. Sequenced here: whole blood, sampled at baseline. The clonotype comes from an adult who was a healthcare worker with PCR-confirmed SARS-CoV-2 infection or an uninfected control (not recorded which). CDR3: CASSLMENTIYF. DNA for the CDR3: TGTGCCAGCAGCTTAATGGAAAACACCATATATTTT.